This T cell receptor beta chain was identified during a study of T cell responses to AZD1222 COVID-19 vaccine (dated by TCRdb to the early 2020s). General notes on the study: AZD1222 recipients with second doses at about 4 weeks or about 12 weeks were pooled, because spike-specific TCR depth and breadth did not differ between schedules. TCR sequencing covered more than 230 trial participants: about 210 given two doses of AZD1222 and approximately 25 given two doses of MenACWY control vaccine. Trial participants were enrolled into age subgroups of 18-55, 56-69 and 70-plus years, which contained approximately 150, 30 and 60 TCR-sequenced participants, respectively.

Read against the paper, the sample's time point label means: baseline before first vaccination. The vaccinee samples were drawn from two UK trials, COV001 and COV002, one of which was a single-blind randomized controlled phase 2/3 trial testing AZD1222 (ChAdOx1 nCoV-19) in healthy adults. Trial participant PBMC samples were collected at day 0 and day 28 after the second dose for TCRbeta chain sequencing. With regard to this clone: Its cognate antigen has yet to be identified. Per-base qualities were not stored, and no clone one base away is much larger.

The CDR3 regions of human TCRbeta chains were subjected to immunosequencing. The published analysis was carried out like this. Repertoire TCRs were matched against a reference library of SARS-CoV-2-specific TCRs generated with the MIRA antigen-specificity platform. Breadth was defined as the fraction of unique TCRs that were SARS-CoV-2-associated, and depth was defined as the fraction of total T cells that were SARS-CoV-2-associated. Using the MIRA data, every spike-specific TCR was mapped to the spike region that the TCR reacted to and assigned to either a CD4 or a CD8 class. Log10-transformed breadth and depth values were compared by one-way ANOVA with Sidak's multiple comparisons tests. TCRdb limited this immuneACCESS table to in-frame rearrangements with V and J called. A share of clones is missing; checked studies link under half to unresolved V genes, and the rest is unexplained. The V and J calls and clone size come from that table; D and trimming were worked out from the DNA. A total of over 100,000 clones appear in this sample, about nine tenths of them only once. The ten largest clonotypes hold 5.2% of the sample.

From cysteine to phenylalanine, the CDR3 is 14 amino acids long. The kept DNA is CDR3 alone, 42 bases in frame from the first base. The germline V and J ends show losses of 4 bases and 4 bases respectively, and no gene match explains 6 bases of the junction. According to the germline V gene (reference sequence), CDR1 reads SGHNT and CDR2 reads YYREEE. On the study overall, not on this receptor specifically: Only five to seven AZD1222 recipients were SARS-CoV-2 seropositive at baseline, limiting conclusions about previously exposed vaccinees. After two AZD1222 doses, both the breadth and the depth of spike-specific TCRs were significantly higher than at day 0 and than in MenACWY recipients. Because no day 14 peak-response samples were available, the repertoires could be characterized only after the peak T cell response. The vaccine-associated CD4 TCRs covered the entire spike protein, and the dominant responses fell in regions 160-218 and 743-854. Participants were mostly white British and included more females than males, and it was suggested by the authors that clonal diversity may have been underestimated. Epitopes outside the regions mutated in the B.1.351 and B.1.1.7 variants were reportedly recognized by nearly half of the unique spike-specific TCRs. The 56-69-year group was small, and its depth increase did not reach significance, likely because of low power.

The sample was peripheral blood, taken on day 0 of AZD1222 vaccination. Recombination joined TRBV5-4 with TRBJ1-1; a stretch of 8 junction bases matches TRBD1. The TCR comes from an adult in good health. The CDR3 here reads CASSRGQGGTEAFF. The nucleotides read TGTGCCAGCAGCAGAGGACAGGGCGGCACTGAAGCTTTCTTT.